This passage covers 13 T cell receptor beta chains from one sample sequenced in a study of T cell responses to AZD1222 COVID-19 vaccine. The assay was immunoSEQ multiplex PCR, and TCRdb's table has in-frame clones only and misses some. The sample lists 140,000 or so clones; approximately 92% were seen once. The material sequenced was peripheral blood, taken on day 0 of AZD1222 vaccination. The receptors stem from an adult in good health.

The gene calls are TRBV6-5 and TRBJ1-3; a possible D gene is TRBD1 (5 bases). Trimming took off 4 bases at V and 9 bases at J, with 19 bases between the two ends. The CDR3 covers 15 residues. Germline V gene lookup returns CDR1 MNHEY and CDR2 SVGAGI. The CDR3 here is CASSLDGALGPTIYF. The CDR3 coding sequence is TGTGCCAGCAGTTTGGACGGGGCCCTTGGCCCCACCATATATTTT.

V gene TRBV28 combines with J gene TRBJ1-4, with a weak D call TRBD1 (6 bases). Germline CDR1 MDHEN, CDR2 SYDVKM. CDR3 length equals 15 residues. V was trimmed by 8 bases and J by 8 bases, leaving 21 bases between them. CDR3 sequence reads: CASQGHRALVEKLFF. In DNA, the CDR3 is TGTGCCAGCCAGGGCCACAGGGCTCTTGTGGAAAAACTGTTTTTT.

The CDR3 DNA reads TGTGCCAGCAGTTTTAACGGACGGCCCACGGCTTTCTTT. This translates into CASSFNGRPTAFF. The chain joins TRBV28 to TRBJ1-1; D is unresolved. The germline V and J ends were trimmed by 3 bases and 11 bases, with 16 bases remaining between them. The CDR3 loop spans 13 amino acids. Germline CDR1 is MDHEN and CDR2 is SYDVKM.

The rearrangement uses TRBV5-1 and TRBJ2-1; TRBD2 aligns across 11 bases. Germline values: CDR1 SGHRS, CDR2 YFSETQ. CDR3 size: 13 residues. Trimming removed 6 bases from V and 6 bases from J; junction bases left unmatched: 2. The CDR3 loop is CASNGLAGNEQFF. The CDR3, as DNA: TGCGCCAGCAACGGACTAGCGGGCAATGAGCAGTTCTTC.

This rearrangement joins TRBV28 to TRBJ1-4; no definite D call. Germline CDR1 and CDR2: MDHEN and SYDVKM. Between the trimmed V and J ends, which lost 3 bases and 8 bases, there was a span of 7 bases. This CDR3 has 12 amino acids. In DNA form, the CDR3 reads TGTGCCAGCAGTTTGGTGGGCGAAAAACTGTTTTTT. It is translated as CASSLVGEKLFF. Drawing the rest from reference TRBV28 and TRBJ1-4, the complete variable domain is DVKVTQSSRYLVKRTGEKVFLECVQDMDHENMFWYRQDPGLGLRLIYFSYDVKMKEKGDIPEGYSVSREKKERFSLILESASTNQTSMYLCASSLVGEKLFFGSGTQLSVL.

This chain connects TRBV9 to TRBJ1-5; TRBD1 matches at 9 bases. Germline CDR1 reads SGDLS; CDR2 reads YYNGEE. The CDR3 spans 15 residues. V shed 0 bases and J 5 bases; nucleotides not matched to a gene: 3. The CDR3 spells CASSVDGQGYQPQHF. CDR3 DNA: TGTGCCAGCAGCGTAGATGGACAGGGGTATCAGCCCCAGCATTTT. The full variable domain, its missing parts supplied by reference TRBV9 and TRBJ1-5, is DSGVTQTPKHLITATGQRVTLRCSPRSGDLSVYWYQQSLDQGLQFLIQYYNGEERAKGNILERFSAQQFPDLHSELNLSSLELGDSALYFCASSVDGQGYQPQHFGDGTRLSIL.

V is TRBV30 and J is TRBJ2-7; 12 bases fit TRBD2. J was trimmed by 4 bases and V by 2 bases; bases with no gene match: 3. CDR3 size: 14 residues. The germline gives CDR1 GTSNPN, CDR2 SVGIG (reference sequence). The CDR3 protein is CAWSLGLAGYEQYF. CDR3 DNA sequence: TGTGCCTGGAGTTTGGGACTAGCGGGTTACGAGCAGTACTTC.

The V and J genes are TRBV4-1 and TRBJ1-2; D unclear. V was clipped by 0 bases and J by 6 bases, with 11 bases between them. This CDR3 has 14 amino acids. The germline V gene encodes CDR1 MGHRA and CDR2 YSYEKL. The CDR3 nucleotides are TGCGCCAGCAGCCAAGATAGTCGGGCTAATGGCTACACCTTC. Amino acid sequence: CASSQDSRANGYTF.

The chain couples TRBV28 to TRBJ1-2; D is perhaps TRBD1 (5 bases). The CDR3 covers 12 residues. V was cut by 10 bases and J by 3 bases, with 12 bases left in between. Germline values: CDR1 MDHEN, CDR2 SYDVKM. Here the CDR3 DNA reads TGTGCCACATTATGGGGGTACTATGGCTACACCTTC. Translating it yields CATLWGYYGYTF.

The chain's CDR3 is CASSLGGGPSTDTQYF. CDR3 DNA sequence: TGTGCCAGCAGCTTAGGAGGAGGTCCTAGCACAGATACGCAGTATTTT. The chain employs TRBV5-4 and TRBJ2-3; perhaps TRBD2 as D (5 bases). Germline lookup yields CDR1 SGHNT and CDR2 YYREEE (reference sequence). This CDR3 is 16 amino acids long. Trimming shortened V by 2 bases and J by 0 bases, and 13 bases separated the two germline ends.

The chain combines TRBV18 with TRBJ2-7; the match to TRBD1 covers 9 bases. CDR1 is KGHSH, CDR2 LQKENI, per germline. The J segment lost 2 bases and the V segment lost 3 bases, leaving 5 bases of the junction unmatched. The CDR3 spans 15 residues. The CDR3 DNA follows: TGTGCCAGCTCACCTCCGGGACAGGGAGCCTACGAGCAGTACTTC. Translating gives CASSPPGQGAYEQYF. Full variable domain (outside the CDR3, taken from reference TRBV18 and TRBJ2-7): NAGVMQNPRHLVRRRGQEARLRCSPMKGHSHVYWYRQLPEEGLKFMVYLQKENIIDESGMPKERFSAEFPKEGPSILRIQQVVRGDSAAYFCASSPPGQGAYEQYFGPGTRLTVT.

CDR3 region: CASNQEGSLHF. The DNA for the CDR3 is TGTGCCAGCAATCAGGAAGGGTCCCTCCACTTT. The chain links TRBV5-5 to TRBJ1-6; no clear D. CDR1 and CDR2 from the germline V gene are SGHKS and YYEKEE (reference sequence). V shed 6 bases and J shed 14 bases, with 12 bases lying between them. This CDR3 is 11 amino acids long.

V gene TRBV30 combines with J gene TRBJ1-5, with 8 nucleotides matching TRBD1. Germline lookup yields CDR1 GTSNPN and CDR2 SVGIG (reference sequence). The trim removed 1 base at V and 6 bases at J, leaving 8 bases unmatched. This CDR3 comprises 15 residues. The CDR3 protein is CAWSGRQGAFQPQHF. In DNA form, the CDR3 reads TGTGCCTGGAGTGGAAGGCAGGGGGCGTTTCAGCCCCAGCATTTT.